This TCR beta chain derives from a study of blood T cells in healthy people across ages. For the second PCR, which ran for roughly 7 to 11 cycles, a sample-barcoded 5' primer and a J-beta primer mix were used. Through a template-switch adaptor with 12 random nucleotides, each cDNA molecule received a tag. At least 2.5 million CDR3-containing paired-end reads were obtained per sample. TCRdb re-called the 5' RACE reads through MiXCR, storing one row per CDR3 protein. This sample has some 780,000 distinct CDR3 sequences, with more than 50% found just once. There are a few counts of this clonotype. Germline V gives CDR1 MDHEN, CDR2 SYDVKM. The V end was cut by 4 bases, the J end by 2 bases, with 6 bases between. This CDR3 is 12 amino acids long.

The chain has TRBV28 and TRBJ2-7; D gene ambiguous. Sequenced material: blood. The clonotype comes from a man aged 40-49 years in good health. The DNA of the CDR3 is TGTGCCAGCAGTTCTCGGACCTACGAGCAGTACTTC. Translation: CASSSRTYEQYF.